This TCR beta chain was profiled in a study of cytomegalovirus exposure and HLA in healthy donors (dated by TCRdb to between 2016 and 2019). Regarding the study in general: An earlier analysis of about 530 of the donors reported approximately 280 Gb of sequence data and 117 million unique TCR beta sequences obtained from approximately 180 million T cells. About 300 gigabases of sequencing data and approximately 85 million unique TCR sequences were included in an early release covering 550 to 800 HLA-typed donors. Of the 350 to 400 genotyped donors, over 70% fell in the genetic ancestry cluster associated with self-reported Caucasian donors. The study aimed to test whether cataloging public T cell receptors could reveal signatures of past pathogen exposure. The study profiled the T cell repertoires of fewer than 850 subjects by immunosequencing and related them to cytomegalovirus serostatus. A separate validation cohort of roughly 120 different subjects was used in addition to the approximately 640-subject first cohort. High-throughput TCR immunosequencing, statistical association of individual TCRs with disease status, and machine learning were combined to predict cytomegalovirus infection status. In a later analysis, previously published TCR beta repertoires from fewer than 750 donors were re-analyzed and high-resolution HLA genotyping was added so that TCR occurrence patterns could be studied. Rather than using new phenotypic data, the later analysis identified candidate immune exposures from TCR beta sequences and from how often those sequences occurred across donors. To decide whether each TCR beta V gene segment behaved as functional or pseudogenic, an earlier analysis of nearly 600 of the donors relied on high-throughput TCR beta sequencing. Donor age, sex, ethnicity and CMV serostatus were compiled together with the repertoire data. A later genetic analysis took genome-wide SNP genotypes for about three fifths of the roughly 700 donors and used that subset as a discovery cohort. Every repertoire in the discovery cohort had been generated on one and the same sequencing platform. HLA typing covered class I and class II loci at four-digit resolution. Typing coverage varied by locus: about 620-640 donors for A, B, C, DRB1 and DQB1; about 520 for DQA1; some 610 for DPA1; approximately 490 for DPB1. Five DR-DQ haplotypes were treated as single units for association and clustering because of strong linkage in the cohort. Across some 400 genotyped donors of the cohort, an average of roughly 250,000 unique TCR beta nucleotide sequences per donor were sequenced, and roughly 20% of those sequences were non-productive. Paper-wide results and their limitations: The authors suggested that the approach could potentially be extended to other disease states and immunological phenotypes. At a false discovery rate of 0.05, a later analysis linked some 17,000 TCR beta sequences to specific HLA alleles. A later analysis found that TCR association rates varied across HLA loci, with DRB1 alleles showing the most associated TCRs and HLA-C alleles the fewest. In vitro tests confirmed that three of the cytomegalovirus-associated TCR beta chains recognize cytomegalovirus antigens. Because HLA typing was missing for some donors at each locus, association tests included only the typed subset. According to a later analysis, most CMV-associated TCR beta chains appeared to be HLA-restricted, and the HLA associations seemed to be driven largely by CMV exposure. Because counts were too low, roughly 18 rarely observed V segments, including chromosome 9 orphons, were left out of the earlier analysis of a few hundred of the donors. Most TCR sequences were observed very rarely across donors, whereas some public TCRs were present in many individuals. In a later genetic analysis, a missense DCLRE1C variant was associated with V-gene and J-gene trimming of TCR beta chains, and the association was replicated in an independent cohort. According to a later genetic analysis, donors in an Asian-associated ancestry cluster had fewer N-insertions in productive TCRs than the approximately 710-donor mean. Cytomegalovirus status was reported to be diagnosed by the classifier with high specificity and sensitivity in both the original and validation cohorts. A further reported finding was that TCR beta sequences accurately predicted the HLA-A and HLA-B alleles for most subjects in the first cohort. The study gave a list of around 170 TCR beta chains associated with cytomegalovirus. Strong co-occurrence of HLA alleles, especially DR and DQ, made assigning TCR associations to individual alleles difficult. In a later analysis, several top co-occurrence clusters were reported to appear linked to parvovirus B19, influenza, CMV and Epstein-Barr virus. Linkage disequilibrium might explain the correlated functional status among segregating V segments, but an unknown experimental factor could not be excluded. A group of highly shared sequence variants was considered likely to be a technical artifact of the sequencing pipeline. A later analysis found that HLA-associated TCR beta chains were more clonally expanded and had lower generation probabilities than equally common non-associated chains. The 87-base-pair reads could not distinguish some IMGT-functional V segments, including TRBV6-2 and TRBV6-3, so those segments were excluded. Sequencing depth was assumed to be roughly uniform across donors in the presence/absence analyses, though that assumption may not hold. An earlier analysis of approximately 590 of the donors showed that most TCR beta V segments appeared in productive rearrangements either about 87% or about 30% of the time, which broadly matched IMGT annotations. This cohort had only TCR beta chains sequenced, and the lack of alpha or paired-chain data limited which features could be detected. For the cohort, immune exposure information was limited to CMV serostatus.

As concerns this clone: What this receptor recognizes is not known. Base qualities are missing; no much larger clone stands one base away.

Germline trimming amounts to 6 bases on V and 7 bases on J, with 6 as the count of junction bases outside the gene matches. Inclusive of the bounding cysteine and phenylalanine, the CDR3 is 15 residues long. The CDR3 DNA has 45 bases and is translated from base 1. CDR1 and CDR2 were assigned from the germline V gene as MDHEN and SYDVKM. The cohort consisted of 600 or so healthy bone marrow donors. Cohort members were all nominally healthy when sampled, although unrecorded immune exposures were likely present. The donor was CMV seropositive and was included in the group of 250 to 300 seropositive cohort members. A peripheral blood sample was provided by each donor, and peripheral blood mononuclear cells were used for TCR beta sequencing. Genomic DNA extraction from the blood cell samples was performed with the Qiagen DNeasy Blood Extraction Kit. The method behind the library was the immunoSEQ multiplex PCR assay. For the multiplex PCR, a mixture combining 60 forward primers for TCR Vbeta segments and 13 reverse primers for TCR Jbeta segments was used. A multiplex PCR assay on genomic DNA amplified the CDR3 region of rearranged TCR beta genes. On the Illumina HiSeq System, the amplified TCR beta libraries were sequenced as 87-base-pair reads. Per the source publication's procedure: In a later analysis, roughly 80 million unique TCR beta chains were counted across the approximately 620 repertoires, and roughly 10 million of these chains were shared by at least two donors. A nearest-neighbor algorithm error-corrected the raw reads and collapsed the reads into unique sequences, merging closely related sequences to remove PCR and sequencing errors. CDR3 sequences were aligned to IMGT reference sequences to assign V, D and J gene segments. For a sequence to be retained, at least a six-nucleotide match to both a V gene segment and a J gene segment was required. A rearrangement counted as productive if the CDR3 had no stop codons and remained in frame with V and J, and every other rearrangement counted as non-productive. Following IMGT convention, CDR3 was defined as the stretch from the second conserved V-encoded cysteine up to the conserved J-encoded phenylalanine. Sequences without an unambiguous match to a single V gene segment were excluded from the earlier analysis of about 640 of the donors. In an earlier analysis of around 590 of the donors, a V segment was called functional when productive rearrangements were above 56.7%, and segregating when the standard deviation between donors exceeded 5%. A statistical classification framework was built for diagnosing cytomegalovirus status from the catalog of TCR beta chain sequences. V and J gene assignment, in a later analysis, came from comparing TCR nucleotide sequences with IMGT/GENE-DB human TR gene sequences. Using the TCRdist pipeline, a later analysis assigned CDR3 sequences along with most-parsimonious VDJ recombination scenarios. In a later analysis, each TCR beta chain was defined by its CDR3 amino acid sequence together with its V-gene family, and reads lacking a unique V-gene family were excluded. To address suspected cross-contamination and a sequencing artifact, a later analysis removed roughly 640 highly shared, low-generation-probability nucleotide sequences. In a later analysis, a clonal expansion index was calculated for each public chain from normalized within-repertoire ranks of inferred template counts. A later analysis computed generation probabilities with a VDJ recombination model fitted to out-of-frame rearrangements, and checked the results against IGoR. In a later analysis, hypergeometric tests were used to score TCR-TCR, TCR-HLA and TCR-CMV co-occurrence, with a repertoire-size bias correction applied to TCR pairs. False discovery rates were estimated in a later analysis by permuting HLA or CMV assignments 20 times. In a later analysis, co-occurring TCRs were grouped using DBSCAN, with TCRdist sequence similarity added in when clustering inside HLA-allele-positive subsets. For co-occurrence clustering, repertoires with fewer than 30,000 or more than 120,000 public chains were excluded, along with about five repertoires with anomalous nucleotide sharing. What TCRdb holds here is the immuneACCESS table cut down to in-frame rearrangements. Part of the clones is not present; checked against another copy, under half of the missing clones reflect an unresolved V gene, and the others are unexplained. V and J calls and clone size follow that table, whereas D and trimming were derived from the DNA. Across this sample there are roughly 100,000 clones, with around 10% seen only once. The ten largest clones take up about 5% of the sample.

This TCR was recovered from a man aged 50-60 years in good health and CMV-seropositive. The rearrangement joined TRBV28 to TRBJ2-1; 13 middle bases align to TRBD2. The sequenced material came from PBMCs. The CDR3 loop reads CASSSWTSGSNEQFF. DNA sequence: TGTGCCAGCAGCTCCTGGACTAGCGGGAGTAATGAGCAGTTCTTC.